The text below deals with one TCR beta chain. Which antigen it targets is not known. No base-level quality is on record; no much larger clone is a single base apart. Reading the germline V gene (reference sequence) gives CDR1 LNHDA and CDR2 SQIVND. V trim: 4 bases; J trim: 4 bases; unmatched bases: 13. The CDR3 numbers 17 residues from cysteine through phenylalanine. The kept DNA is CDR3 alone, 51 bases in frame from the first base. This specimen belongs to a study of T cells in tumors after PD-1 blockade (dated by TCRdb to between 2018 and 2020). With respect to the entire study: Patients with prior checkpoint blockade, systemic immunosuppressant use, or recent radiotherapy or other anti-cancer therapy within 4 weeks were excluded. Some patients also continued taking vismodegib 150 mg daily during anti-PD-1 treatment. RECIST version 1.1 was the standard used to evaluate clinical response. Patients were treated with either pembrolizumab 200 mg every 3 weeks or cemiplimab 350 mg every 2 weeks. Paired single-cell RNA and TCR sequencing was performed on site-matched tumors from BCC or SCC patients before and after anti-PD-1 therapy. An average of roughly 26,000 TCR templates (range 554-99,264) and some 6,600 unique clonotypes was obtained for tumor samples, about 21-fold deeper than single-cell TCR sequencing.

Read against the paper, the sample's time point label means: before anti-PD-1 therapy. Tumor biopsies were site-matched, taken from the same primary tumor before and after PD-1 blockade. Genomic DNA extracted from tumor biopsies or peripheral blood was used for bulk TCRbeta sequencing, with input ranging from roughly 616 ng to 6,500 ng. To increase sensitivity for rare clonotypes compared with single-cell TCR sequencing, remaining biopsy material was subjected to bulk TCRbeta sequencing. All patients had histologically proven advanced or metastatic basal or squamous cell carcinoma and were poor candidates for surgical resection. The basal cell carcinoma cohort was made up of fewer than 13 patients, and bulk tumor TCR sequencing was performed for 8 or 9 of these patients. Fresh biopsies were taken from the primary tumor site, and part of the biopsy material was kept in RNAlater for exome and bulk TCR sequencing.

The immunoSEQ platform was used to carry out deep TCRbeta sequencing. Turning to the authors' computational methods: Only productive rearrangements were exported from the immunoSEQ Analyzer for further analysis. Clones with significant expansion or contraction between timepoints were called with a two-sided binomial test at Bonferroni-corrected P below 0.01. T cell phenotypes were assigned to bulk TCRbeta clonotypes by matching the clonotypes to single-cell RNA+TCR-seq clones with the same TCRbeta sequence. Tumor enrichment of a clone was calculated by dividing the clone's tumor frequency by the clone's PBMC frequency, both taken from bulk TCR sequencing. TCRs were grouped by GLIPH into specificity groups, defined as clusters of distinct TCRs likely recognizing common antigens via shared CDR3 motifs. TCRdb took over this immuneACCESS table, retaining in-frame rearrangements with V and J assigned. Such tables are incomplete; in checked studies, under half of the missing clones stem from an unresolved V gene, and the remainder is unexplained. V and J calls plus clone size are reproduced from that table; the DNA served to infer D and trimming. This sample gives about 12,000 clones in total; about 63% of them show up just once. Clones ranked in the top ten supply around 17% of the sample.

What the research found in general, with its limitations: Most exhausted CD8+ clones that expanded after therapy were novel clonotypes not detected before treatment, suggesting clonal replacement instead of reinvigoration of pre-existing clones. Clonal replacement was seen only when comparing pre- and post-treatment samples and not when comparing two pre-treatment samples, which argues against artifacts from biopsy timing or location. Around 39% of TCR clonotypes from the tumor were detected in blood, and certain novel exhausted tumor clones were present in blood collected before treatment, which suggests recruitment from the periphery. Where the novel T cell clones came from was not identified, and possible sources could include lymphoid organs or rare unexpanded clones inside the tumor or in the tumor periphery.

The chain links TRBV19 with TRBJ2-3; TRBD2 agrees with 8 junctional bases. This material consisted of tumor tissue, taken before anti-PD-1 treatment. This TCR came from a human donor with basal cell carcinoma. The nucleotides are TGTGCCAGTAGTAACCGGGTCCCTGCGGGAGGAGCAGATACGCAGTATTTT. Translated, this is CASSNRVPAGGADTQYF.